What follows are 23 T cell receptor beta chains derived from one specimen sequenced in a study of T cells in Graves' hyperthyroidism and ophthalmopathy. Amplification of TCR beta CDR3 regions was performed using RNA transcripts as template. Carried out on the TCR CDR3, a first-round RT-PCR used the HTBI primer set. Each CDR3 protein is one row after TCRdb ran MiXCR on the multiplex PCR reads. The table records 160,000 or so distinct CDR3 sequences, over 7.5% of them present only once. The sequenced sample was blood. The receptors come from a young woman with Graves' hyperthyroidism that later progressed to Graves' ophthalmopathy.

This clonotype appeared many times. The rearrangement uses TRBV10-3 and TRBJ1-3; D not certain. V gave up 5 bases and J gave up 0 bases, with 8 bases separating them. Germline lookup yields CDR1 ENHRY and CDR2 SYGVKD. The CDR3 is 14 residues long. The CDR3 sequence is CAISSRPSGNTIYF. The CDR3 nucleotides are TGTGCCATCAGTTCCAGACCCTCTGGAAACACCATATATTTT.

This clonotype was seen at least ten times. The V gene is TRBV28, the J gene TRBJ1-1; D gene unclear. The CDR3 spans 15 residues. The V gene's germline CDR1 is MDHEN and CDR2 SYDVKM. V shed 5 bases and J shed 11 bases, with 24 bases lying between them. The CDR3, as DNA: TGTGCCAGCAGTCCTCCGGAGGGAGTCCTCTTACAGGCTTTCTTT. This encodes CASSPPEGVLLQAFF.

The rearrangement links TRBV4-2 to TRBJ2-1; D is ambiguous. Looked up from germline, CDR1 is LGHNA and CDR2 is YNFKEQ. V gave up 6 bases and J gave up 7 bases, with 10 bases separating them. CDR3 length equals 12 residues. The CDR3 DNA sequence: TGTGCCAGCAGAGGCACCTCGAATGAGCAGTTCTTC. It yields the protein CASRGTSNEQFF.

This clonotype was seen at least ten times. The V call is TRBV7-2, the J call TRBJ1-5; D gene unclear. The germline CDR1 and CDR2 sequences are SGHTA and FQGNSA. The CDR3 totals 16 residues. Trimming removed 4 bases at V and 1 base at J, with 14 bases between. The CDR3: CASSSRAPGSNQPQHF. The CDR3 DNA sequence: TGTGCCAGCAGCTCTCGGGCCCCGGGGAGCAATCAGCCCCAGCATTTT. The full variable domain, in which reference TRBV7-2 and TRBJ1-5 provide the parts outside the CDR3, is GAGVSQSPSNKVTEKGKDVELRCDPISGHTALYWYRQSLGQGLEFLIYFQGNSAPDKSGLPSDRFSAERTGGSVSTLTIQRTQQEDSAVYLCASSSRAPGSNQPQHFGDGTRLSIL.

This clonotype has a count of ten or more. The CDR3 spells CASSSDSGNQPQHF. CDR3 DNA: TGTGCCAGCAGTTCAGATTCAGGCAATCAGCCCCAGCATTTT. The chain couples TRBV28 to TRBJ1-5; D remains ambiguous. The length of the CDR3 is 14 residues. V was shortened by 4 bases and J by 2 bases, with 9 bases between the two germline ends. The V gene's germline CDR1 is MDHEN and CDR2 SYDVKM. Full variable domain (rest looked up from reference TRBV28 and TRBJ1-5): DVKVTQSSRYLVKRTGEKVFLECVQDMDHENMFWYRQDPGLGLRLIYFSYDVKMKEKGDIPEGYSVSREKKERFSLILESASTNQTSMYLCASSSDSGNQPQHFGDGTRLSIL.

In this sample, this clonotype turned up many times. The chain couples TRBV28 to TRBJ1-3; D call uncertain. Trimming pared 3 bases from V and 4 bases from J, leaving 7 bases between. Germline V CDR1 and CDR2: MDHEN, SYDVKM. This CDR3 is 13 amino acids long. The CDR3 DNA reads as TGTGCCAGCAGTTTTTTCTTCGGAAACACCATATATTTT. Translated, it gives CASSFFFGNTIYF.

This clonotype was seen many times. This chain uses TRBV29-1 with TRBJ2-7; 10 nucleotides agree with TRBD2. Trimming removed 3 bases from V and 6 bases from J; junction bases left unmatched: 8. Germline assignment: CDR1 SQVTM and CDR2 ANQGSEA. The CDR3 is made up of 14 amino acids. The DNA for the CDR3 is TGCAGCGTTGATATTGCTAGCGGGAGATCCGAGCAGTACTTC. Translation gives CSVDIASGRSEQYF.

This clonotype has ten or more counts. This could be a read error, since a much larger clone is one nucleotide away. The chain employs TRBV11-2 and TRBJ2-5; tentative D call: TRBD2 (5 bases). CDR3 size: 15 residues. The germline CDR1 and CDR2 sequences are SGHAT and FQNNGV. The CDR3 is CTSSRRGSGQETQYF. CDR3 sequence (DNA): TGTACCAGCAGCCGGCGTGGGAGCGGCCAAGAGACCCAGTACTTC. Full variable domain (rest looked up from reference TRBV11-2 and TRBJ2-5): EAGVAQSPRYKIIEKRQSVAFWCNPISGHATLYWYQQILGQGPKLLIQFQNNGVVDDSQLPKDRFSAERLKGVDSTLKIQPAKLEDSAVYLCTSSRRGSGQETQYFGPGTRLLVL.

The V and J genes are TRBV24-1 and TRBJ2-2, with D possibly TRBD2 on 5 matching bases. CDR3 length equals 16 residues. Trimming pared 4 bases from V and 4 bases from J, leaving 15 bases between. Looked up from germline, CDR1 is KGHDR and CDR2 is SFDVKD. CDR3 region: CATSEGKLGGTGELFF. DNA of the CDR3: TGTGCCACCAGTGAAGGGAAACTAGGAGGCACCGGGGAGCTGTTTTTT.

This clonotype was counted at least ten times. This chain connects TRBV5-1 to TRBJ1-2; D is undetermined. The CDR3 consists of 13 residues. Germline V CDR1 and CDR2: SGHRS, YFSETQ. The germline V and J ends were trimmed by 1 base and 7 bases, with 11 bases remaining between them. This CDR3 reads CASSLRTQGGYTF. CDR3 in DNA: TGCGCCAGCAGCTTGCGGACCCAAGGTGGCTACACCTTC.

This clonotype has a count of ten or more. For the CDR3, the DNA is TGTGCCACCCACGTCAGGCCTGGGACAGATACGCAGTATTTT. Protein: CATHVRPGTDTQYF. The chain joins TRBV6-2 or TRBV6-3 to TRBJ2-3, with D unclear. V lost 10 bases, J lost 3 bases, and 17 bases lay in between. This CDR3 is 14 amino acids long. Germline loops: CDR1 MNHEY, CDR2 SVGEGT.

This clonotype was seen ten or more times. The rearrangement joins TRBV30 to TRBJ1-1; D call uncertain. V was shortened by 4 bases and J by 1 base, with 10 bases between the two germline ends. Germline V gene sequence: CDR1 GTSNPN, CDR2 SVGIG (reference sequence). The length of the CDR3 is 13 residues. This CDR3 is CAWKRGPNTEAFF. CDR3 in DNA: TGTGCCTGGAAACGAGGGCCGAACACTGAAGCTTTCTTT.

This sequence joins TRBV5-5 and TRBJ2-1; 9 nucleotides match TRBD1. CDR1 and CDR2 (germline): SGHKS, YYEKEE (reference sequence). V was pared by 5 bases and J by 4 bases, with 7 bases of the junction left unmatched. The CDR3 is made up of 15 amino acids. The CDR3, as DNA: TGTGCCAGCAGACACGACAGGGGGGATTACAATGAGCAGTTCTTC. Encoded protein: CASRHDRGDYNEQFF.

This clonotype was recorded many times. The germline gene is not matched at one end of the junction; a read error may be the cause. The CDR3 DNA reads as TGTGCTAGCAGCCTAGCGCCTGGCTCCTACGAGCAGTACTTC. This codes for CASSLAPGSYEQYF. The J gene is TRBJ2-7, the V gene TRBV7-7, with D perhaps matching TRBD2 (6 bases). The CDR3 contains 14 residues. Germline CDR1 SSHAT, CDR2 FNYEAQ (reference sequence).

This clonotype was seen repeatedly, ten times or more. The genes are TRBV2 and TRBJ1-5, with D perhaps matching TRBD1 (6 bases). The CDR3 loop spans 13 amino acids. The V end lost 6 bases, the J end lost 6 bases, and 12 bases lay between the germline ends. In germline, CDR1 is SNHLY, CDR2 FYNNEI. The CDR3 nucleotides are TGTGCCAGCAGAGAGGGGGTAGCTCAGCCCCAGCATTTT. Protein sequence: CASREGVAQPQHF.

There are many counts of this clonotype. The chain has TRBV3-1 and TRBJ1-4; D gene unclear. Trimming left V 1 base short and J 12 bases short, with 9 bases between. The germline gives CDR1 LGHDT, CDR2 YNNKEL (reference sequence). The CDR3 totals 12 residues. The CDR3 DNA sequence: TGTGCCAGCAGCCAAGGGGATTTACAACTGTTTTTT. Translating it yields CASSQGDLQLFF.

In its sample, this clonotype was seen many times. CDR3 nucleotides: TGTGCCTGGAATCTACCTATGGGGAGAGATACGCAGTATTTT. Amino acids: CAWNLPMGRDTQYF. The chain joins TRBV30 to TRBJ2-3; the D gene is possibly TRBD2 (5 bases). CDR3 length: 14 amino acids. Germline V gene sequence: CDR1 GTSNPN, CDR2 SVGIG (reference sequence). V was clipped by 4 bases and J by 5 bases, with 16 bases between them.

Many counts were recorded for this clonotype. This chain uses TRBV6-1 with TRBJ1-4; 11 positions agree with TRBD1. Looked up from germline, CDR1 is MNHNS and CDR2 is SASEGT. J gave up 8 bases and V 6 bases, and 5 bases lay outside the gene matches. This CDR3 comprises 14 residues. The CDR3 loop reads CASSLDRGQEKLFF. The CDR3 DNA sequence: TGTGCCAGCAGCCTGGACAGGGGGCAAGAAAAACTGTTTTTT.

This clonotype was seen many times. The V gene is TRBV12-3 or TRBV12-4, the J gene TRBJ1-4; the D is unclear. The CDR3 is 11 amino acids. With 8 bases removed from V and 3 bases from J, the gap between germline ends came to 4 bases. CDR3: CASSSNEKLFF. CDR3 bases: TGTGCCAGCTCCTCTAATGAAAAACTGTTTTTT.

In its sample, this clonotype was seen many times. The CDR3 bases are TGTGCCAGCAGCCTGGACGGGGCAATCGATGAGCAGTTCTTC. This encodes CASSLDGAIDEQFF. The V gene is TRBV6-1, the J gene TRBJ2-1, with D perhaps being TRBD1 or TRBD2 (5 bases each). Trimming stripped 6 bases from V and 8 bases from J, with 17 bases between. The CDR3 sequence is 14 residues long. Germline CDR1 and CDR2: MNHNS and SASEGT.

The chain has TRBV28 and TRBJ2-6; 9 bases align to TRBD1. Germline V CDR1 and CDR2: MDHEN, SYDVKM. The V gene end was trimmed by 2 bases and the J gene end by 3 bases; junction bases not matched to a gene: 8. The CDR3 is 18 residues long. The CDR3 reads CASSLTTGGAGGANVLTF. The CDR3, as DNA: TGTGCCAGCAGTTTAACAACAGGGGGCGCGGGTGGGGCCAACGTCCTGACTTTC.

This clonotype showed up many times. V gene TRBV7-3 combines with J gene TRBJ1-2; 10 positions match TRBD1. This CDR3 has 14 amino acids. V shed 4 bases, J shed 8 bases, and the junction held 7 bases outside the gene matches. Germline CDR1 SGHTA, CDR2 FQGTGA. The CDR3 DNA reads as TGTGCCAGCAGCTGGGGACAGGGGAATTACGGCTACACCTTC. It is translated as CASSWGQGNYGYTF. Variable domain in full (rest from reference TRBV7-3 and TRBJ1-2): GAGVSQTPSNKVTEKGKYVELRCDPISGHTALYWYRQSLGQGPEFLIYFQGTGAADDSGLPNDRFFAVRPEGSVSTLKIQRTERGDSAVYLCASSWGQGNYGYTFGSGTRLTVV.

The CDR3 bases are TGCAGTGCTCCCAGCGCTAGCGGGGGGGCATCAGGGGTCAATGAGCAGTTCTTC. This sequence encodes CSAPSASGGASGVNEQFF. The gene calls are TRBV20-1 and TRBJ2-1, with TRBD2 identical over 12 bases. Per germline, CDR1 DFQATT and CDR2 SNEGSKA (reference sequence). The V gene end was trimmed by 5 bases and the J gene end by 6 bases; junction bases not matched to a gene: 17. The CDR3 length is 18 residues.